The rows below give T cell receptor beta chains drawn from one sample of a study of human T cells and chemical hapten exposure. In TCRdb, the reads were re-called with MiXCR into one record per CDR3 protein. This sample has about 120,000 distinct CDR3 sequences, with about 8.9% found just once. Sequenced: whole blood. The receptors were gathered from a human donor in good health. Some clones in this sample may be carry-over from other donors' samples. CDR3s include the opening cysteine and the closing phenylalanine or tryptophan. D genes are given only for firm matches. Clone size is not always given. Where it is, it says once, few, many or a class for expanded clones.

clone size: few
J gene: TRBJ2-7
V gene: TRBV25-1
D gene: .
CDR3 protein: CASSDRVSYEQYF
CDR3 DNA: TGTGCCAGCAGTGACAGGGTCTCCTACGAGCAGTACTTC

clone size: many
J gene: TRBJ1-4
V gene: TRBV7-2
D gene: .
CDR3 protein: CASSPRQNNEKLFF
CDR3 DNA: TGTGCCAGCAGCCCCCGACAGAACAATGAAAAACTGTTTTTT

clone size: few
J gene: TRBJ2-7
V gene: TRBV6-6
D gene: TRBD2
CDR3 protein: CASSYSGTYEQYF
CDR3 DNA: TGTGCCAGCAGTTACAGCGGGACCTACGAGCAGTACTTC

clone size: .
J gene: TRBJ2-4
V gene: TRBV5-6
D gene: .
CDR3 protein: CASSTQGAKNIQYF
CDR3 DNA: TGTGCCAGCAGCACCCAGGGAGCCAAAAACATTCAGTACTTC

clone size: many
J gene: TRBJ2-2
V gene: TRBV12-5
D gene: .
CDR3 protein: CASGHPANTGELFF
CDR3 DNA: TGTGCTAGTGGTCATCCCGCGAACACCGGGGAGCTGTTTTTT

clone size: many
J gene: TRBJ2-5
V gene: TRBV7-6
D gene: TRBD1
CDR3 protein: CASSSSSARDREQETQYF
CDR3 DNA: TGTGCCAGCAGCTCCTCCTCGGCCCGGGACAGGGAACAAGAGACCCAGTACTTC

clone size: once
J gene: TRBJ2-1
V gene: TRBV20-1
D gene: .
CDR3 protein: CSARVSGNEQFF
CDR3 DNA: TGCAGTGCTAGAGTATCCGGGAATGAGCAGTTCTTC

clone size: .
J gene: TRBJ1-1
V gene: TRBV4-3
D gene: .
CDR3 protein: CASSQETVVPEAFF
CDR3 DNA: TGCGCCAGCAGCCAAGAAACAGTAGTCCCTGAAGCTTTCTTT

clone size: many
J gene: TRBJ1-4
V gene: TRBV20-1
D gene: .
CDR3 protein: CSARPDRTINEKLFF
CDR3 DNA: TGCAGTGCTAGACCCGACAGGACGATTAATGAAAAACTGTTTTTT

clone size: few
J gene: TRBJ2-1
V gene: TRBV5-1
D gene: TRBD2
CDR3 protein: CASSLKGLAGGDNEQFF
CDR3 DNA: TGCGCCAGCAGCTTGAAGGGACTAGCGGGAGGAGATAATGAGCAGTTCTTC